This T cell receptor (beta chain) is from a study of cytomegalovirus exposure and HLA in healthy donors. PCR used 60 Vbeta primers and 13 Jbeta primers. The table came from immunoSEQ multiplex PCR; TCRdb's copy has only in-frame clones and leaves some out. Among around 150,000 clones listed, approximately 78% were seen once. V shed 7 bases and J 6 bases; nucleotides not matched to a gene: 8. The germline gives CDR1 MNHNY, CDR2 SVGAGI (reference sequence). This CDR3 contains 13 residues. Sequencing used PBMCs. This chain uses TRBV6-6 with TRBJ2-7; 8 bases align to TRBD1. The source of this sequence is a male donor in good health and CMV-seropositive. CDR3 sequence: CASNGQGIFEQYF. CDR3 bases: TGTGCCAGCAACGGACAGGGAATATTCGAGCAGTACTTC.